The 10 T cell receptor beta chains below were found in one sample sequenced in a study of T-cell reconstitution after alpha-beta-depleted transplantation in children. TCRbeta library preparation incorporated unique molecular identifiers. TCRdb reanalysed the PCR reads using MiXCR and keeps one entry per CDR3 protein. The sample lists around 120,000 distinct CDR3 sequences, roughly 23% seen once, with roughly a tenth in the top ten. The sample consisted of PBMCs, mostly from graft donor cells, taken 180 days after TCRalphabeta/CD19-depleted stem cell transplant. The receptors were gathered from a male patient between 2 and 9 years old who had a stem cell transplant for chronic granulomatous disease, so the T cells may come from the graft donor.

At least ten counts were recorded for this clonotype. J is TRBJ2-6 and V is TRBV29-1; D not resolved. V shed 4 bases and J shed 0 bases, with 4 bases lying between them. The CDR3 contains 13 residues. Germline V gene data show CDR1 as SQVTM and CDR2 as ANQGSEA. CDR3 sequence reads: CSVVGSGANVLTF. In DNA form, the CDR3 reads TGCAGCGTTGTGGGCTCTGGGGCCAACGTCCTGACTTTC.

V and J are TRBV5-6 and TRBJ2-2; D unclear. CDR3 length equals 14 residues. V was pared by 1 base and J by 6 bases, with 10 bases between. Germline loops: CDR1 SGHDT, CDR2 YYEEEE. In nucleotides, the CDR3 is TGTGCCAGCAGCTTGTCCGGTTCCCCCGGGGAGCTGTTTTTT. This translates into CASSLSGSPGELFF.

This clonotype was observed many times. The chain links TRBV6-5 to TRBJ2-7; D is unresolved. V was cut by 0 bases and J by 3 bases, with 21 bases left in between. The CDR3 has 18 amino acids. The V gene's germline CDR1 is MNHEY and CDR2 SVGAGI. The CDR3 sequence is CASSYSVLSSLPVYEQYF. The CDR3 DNA follows: TGTGCCAGCAGTTACTCGGTGCTATCCTCCCTCCCCGTCTACGAGCAGTACTTC.

The V gene is TRBV4-3, the J gene TRBJ2-7; 13 bases are shared with TRBD2. This CDR3 has 18 amino acids. J gave up 0 bases and V 3 bases, and 8 bases lay outside the gene matches. Germline V gene sequence: CDR1 LGHNA, CDR2 YSLEER. The CDR3 bases are TGCGCCAGCAGCCAGAGGACTAGCGGGGGCCATCCCTCCTACGAGCAGTACTTC. Protein: CASSQRTSGGHPSYEQYF.

This clonotype was detected ten times or more. V gene TRBV27 combines with J gene TRBJ1-2; D is possibly TRBD1 (6 bases). Deletions cut 6 bases from V and 6 bases from J, with 11 bases between. Germline V gene data show CDR1 as MNHEY and CDR2 as SMNVEV (reference sequence). The CDR3 sequence is 12 residues long. The CDR3 sequence is CASRGGAHGYTF. CDR3 nucleotide sequence: TGTGCCAGCAGAGGGGGAGCGCATGGCTACACCTTC.

This clonotype has a count of ten or more. The chain recombines TRBV28 with TRBJ2-3; D gene ambiguous. Germline loops: CDR1 MDHEN, CDR2 SYDVKM. The V and J ends lost 3 bases and 3 bases respectively, with 1 base between them. The CDR3 is 11 amino acids. CDR3 coding DNA: TGTGCCAGCAGTTTTACAGATACGCAGTATTTT. Its protein product is CASSFTDTQYF.

The chain recombines TRBV5-1 with TRBJ2-1; perhaps TRBD1 as D (5 bases). The CDR3 is 13 amino acids. CDR1 and CDR2 (germline): SGHRS, YFSETQ. Trimming took off 4 bases at V and 7 bases at J, with 12 bases between the two ends. CDR3 sequence (DNA): TGCGCCAGCAGCACGTGGCCAGGGAATGAGCAGTTCTTC. Its translation is CASSTWPGNEQFF.

The chain joins TRBV20-1 to TRBJ2-2, with D maybe TRBD1 (8 bases). The CDR3 runs 16 residues. Germline V gene sequence: CDR1 DFQATT, CDR2 SNEGSKA (reference sequence). V gave up 6 bases and J gave up 3 bases, with 20 bases separating them. The CDR3: CSAPGRTGRDTGELFF. CDR3 DNA: TGCAGTGCCCCAGGGCGGACAGGGAGGGACACCGGGGAGCTGTTTTTT.

This chain connects TRBV4-3 to TRBJ2-1, with TRBD2 identical over 12 bases. CDR3 length: 18 amino acids. J lost 1 base, V lost 0 bases, and 4 bases had no gene match. CDR1 and CDR2 from the germline V gene are LGHNA and YSLEER. In nucleotides, the CDR3 is TGCGCCAGCAGCCAAGAAGTAGGGACTAGCGGGTCCTACAATGAGCAGTTCTTC. As protein: CASSQEVGTSGSYNEQFF.

This clonotype was seen many times. The chain carries TRBV5-1 and TRBJ2-6, with D possibly TRBD1 on 5 matching bases. Germline values: CDR1 SGHRS, CDR2 YFSETQ. This CDR3 is built from 18 residues. Trimming cost V 0 bases and J 1 base, with 14 bases left between them. The CDR3 region is CASSLGGSLRSGANVLTF. CDR3 DNA sequence: TGCGCCAGCAGCTTGGGGGGCTCCCTCAGGTCTGGGGCCAACGTCCTGACTTTC.